This T cell receptor (beta chain) was captured in a study of T cell responses to AZD1222 COVID-19 vaccine. Regarding this clone: Its specificity is not known.

The ends were cut back, 6 bases at V and 5 bases at J, with 19 bases in the middle. This CDR3 comprises 15 residues. CDR1 and CDR2 from the germline V gene are SGHTS and YDEGEE. Study findings and constraints: The donor cohort was predominantly white British with a female majority, and clonal diversity may have been underestimated. Spike-specific TCR breadth and depth went up after people got two AZD1222 doses.

TCRdb's table, derived via immunoSEQ multiplex PCR, lists solely in-frame clones and lacks some. This sample has 90,000 to 140,000 clones, with roughly 90% found just once. This TCR was sampled from an adult in good health. V usage is TRBV5-8 and J usage is TRBJ2-3, with unresolved D. Specimen: peripheral blood, collected on day 0 of AZD1222 vaccination. The CDR3 spells CASKRSWQIRDTQYF. DNA of the CDR3: TGTGCCAGCAAACGTTCTTGGCAAATTAGAGATACGCAGTATTTT.